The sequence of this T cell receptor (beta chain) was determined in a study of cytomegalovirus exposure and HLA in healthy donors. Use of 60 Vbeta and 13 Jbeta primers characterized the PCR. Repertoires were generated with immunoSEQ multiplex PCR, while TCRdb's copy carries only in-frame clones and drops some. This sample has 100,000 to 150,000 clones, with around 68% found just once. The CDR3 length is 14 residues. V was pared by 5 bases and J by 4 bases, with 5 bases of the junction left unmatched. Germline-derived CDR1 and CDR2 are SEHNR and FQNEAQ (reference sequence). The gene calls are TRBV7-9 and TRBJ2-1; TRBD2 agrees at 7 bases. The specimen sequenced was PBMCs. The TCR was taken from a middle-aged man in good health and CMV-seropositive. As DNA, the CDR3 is TGTGCCAGCAGCCCCCAGGGAGGGTACAATGAGCAGTTCTTC. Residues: CASSPQGGYNEQFF.